The following is a TCR beta chain sequence with its context. Libraries were prepared by immunoSEQ multiplex PCR; TCRdb keeps only in-frame clonotypes and omits some of them. The top ten clones hold roughly 5.5% of a sample with around 68,000 clones, about 78% of them seen once. The sample belongs to a study of PD-1 blockade in mismatch repair-deficient tumors. Overall study context: All were previously treated, progressing patients with approximately 12 mismatch repair-deficient cancer types.

PCR or immunohistochemistry showed mismatch repair deficiency in every enrolled patient. This CDR3 contains 14 residues. Trimming cost V 5 bases and J 3 bases, with 12 bases left between them. Germline V CDR1 and CDR2: SGHTA, FQGNSA. Sample: peripheral blood, taken 2 weeks after starting pembrolizumab. The chain uses TRBV7-2 and TRBJ2-3; D is possibly TRBD1 (5 bases). This TCR was recovered from an adult with mismatch repair-deficient cancer. The CDR3 DNA sequence: TGTGCCAGCAGCACACGTCAGGGTACAGATACGCAGTATTTT. It codes for CASSTRQGTDTQYF.